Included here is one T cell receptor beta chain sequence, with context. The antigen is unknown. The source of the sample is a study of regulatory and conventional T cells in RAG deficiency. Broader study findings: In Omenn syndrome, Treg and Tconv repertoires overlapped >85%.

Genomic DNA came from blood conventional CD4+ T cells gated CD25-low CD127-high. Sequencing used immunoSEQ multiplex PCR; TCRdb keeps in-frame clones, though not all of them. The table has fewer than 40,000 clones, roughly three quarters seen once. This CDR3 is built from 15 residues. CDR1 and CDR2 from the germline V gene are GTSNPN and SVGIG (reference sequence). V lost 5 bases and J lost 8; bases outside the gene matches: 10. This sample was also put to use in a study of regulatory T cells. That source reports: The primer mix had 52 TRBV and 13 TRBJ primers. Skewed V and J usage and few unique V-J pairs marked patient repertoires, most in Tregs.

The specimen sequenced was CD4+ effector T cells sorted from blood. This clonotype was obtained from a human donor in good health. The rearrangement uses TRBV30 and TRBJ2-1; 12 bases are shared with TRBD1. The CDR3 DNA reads TGTGCCTGGTTTGACTGGGACAGGGGGCATGATGAGCAGTTCTTC. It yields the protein CAWFDWDRGHDEQFF.